These T cell receptor beta chains were read from a single sample in a study of blood T cell repertoires in COVID-19. Repertoires were generated with immunoSEQ multiplex PCR, while TCRdb's copy carries only in-frame clones and drops some. The data contain fewer than 450,000 clones, 88% of them singletons. The sequencing input was PBMCs or T cells enriched from blood (not recorded which). The receptors here all came from a woman under 30 who had recovered from COVID-19. Each CDR3 is given with its conserved first and last residue. A D gene is named only where the DNA matches it firmly. Clone size is not always given. Where it is, it says once, few, many or a class for expanded clones.

j_gene	v_gene	d_gene	abundance	CDR3nt	CDR3aa
TRBJ1-5	TRBV12-5	TRBD1	-	TGTGCTAGTGGTTTGACGGACAGGGTTCAGCCCCAGCATTTT	CASGLTDRVQPQHF
TRBJ1-2	TRBV5-6	-	-	TGTGCCAGCAGCGGGGGAGGCTATGGCTACACCTTC	CASSGGGYGYTF
TRBJ2-5	TRBV30	-	-	TGTGCCTGGAGGCTCTGGGGGCCGATGGGAGAGACCCAGTACTTC	CAWRLWGPMGETQYF
TRBJ1-5	TRBV19	-	-	TGTGCCAGTAAACAGACAGGATATAGCAATCAGCCCCAGCATTTT	CASKQTGYSNQPQHF
TRBJ2-1	TRBV4-1	TRBD2	-	TGCGCCAGCAGCCTCTCCGGGGAGCGGGGGCTCTCCTACAATGAGCAGTTCTTC	CASSLSGERGLSYNEQFF
TRBJ2-5	TRBV5-4	-	-	TGTGCCAGCAGCGGCCCGATCGGGGGTGAAGAGACCCAGTACTTC	CASSGPIGGEETQYF
TRBJ2-2	TRBV6-5	-	-	TGTGCCAGCAGAGGTTTAGGACTGTACACCGGGGAGCTGTTTTTT	CASRGLGLYTGELFF
TRBJ2-3	TRBV6-5	-	-	TGTGCCAGCAGCCTGGGACTTTTTAGCACAGATACGCAGTATTTT	CASSLGLFSTDTQYF
TRBJ2-1	TRBV7-3	TRBD2	-	TGTGCCAGCAGCTTAACAAGCGGGGGGGCCAACAATGAGCAGTTCTTC	CASSLTSGGANNEQFF
TRBJ2-2	TRBV25-1	-	-	TGTGCCAGCAGCCGTTCCCTTAACACCGGGGAGCTGTTTTTT	CASSRSLNTGELFF
TRBJ1-2	TRBV7-2	-	once	TGTGCCAGCGAGCGGGGAGGGGGAAAAGATGACTATGGCTACACCTTC	CASERGGGKDDYGYTF
TRBJ2-5	TRBV11-2	-	once	TGTGCCAGCAGCCCTCAGACAAATATCGAGACCCAGTACTTC	CASSPQTNIETQYF
TRBJ2-2	TRBV27	TRBD1	-	TGTGCCAGCACTGGGACAGGGGTTCGAGTTGGTACCGGGGAGCTGTTTTTT	CASTGTGVRVGTGELFF
TRBJ1-4	TRBV7-9	TRBD1	-	TGTGCCAGCAGCTCACCGGGACAGGGGAGAACTAATGAAAAACTGTTTTTT	CASSSPGQGRTNEKLFF
TRBJ1-1	TRBV3-1/TRBV3-2	-	-	TGTGCCAGCAGCCAAGATTCGGGCGGGCTGAACACTGAAGCTTTCTTT	CASSQDSGGLNTEAFF
TRBJ1-6	TRBV4-1	TRBD1	-	TGCGCCAGCAGCCAAGAAAGCATTGGACAGGGCAGGTCACCCCTCCACTTT	CASSQESIGQGRSPLHF
TRBJ2-1	TRBV5-5	TRBD1	-	TGTGCCAGCAGCTTAGAGGGACAGGGCTACAATGAGCAGTTCTTC	CASSLEGQGYNEQFF
TRBJ1-1	TRBV6-2/TRBV6-3	-	few	TGTGCCAGCAGCTTCTCCGTCACTGAAGCTTTCTTT	CASSFSVTEAFF
TRBJ1-1	TRBV6-6	-	-	TGTGCCAGCAGTTACTCGGCAATGAACACTGAAGCTTTCTTT	CASSYSAMNTEAFF
TRBJ1-3	TRBV19	-	-	TGTGCCAGTACCCAACAGACAGGCCGCTCTGGAAACACCATATATTTT	CASTQQTGRSGNTIYF
TRBJ1-4	TRBV28	TRBD1	-	TGTGCTACAGGGGGCGTTAGGGAAAAACTGTTTTTT	CATGGVREKLFF
TRBJ2-3	TRBV3-1/TRBV3-2	TRBD2	-	TGTGCCAGCAGCCTGGGACTAGCGGGGGGGCTGGGGGCCACAGATACGCAGTATTTT	CASSLGLAGGLGATDTQYF
TRBJ1-2	TRBV28	TRBD1	-	TGTGCCAGCACCCTCACCGGGACAGGGAACTATGGCTACACCTTC	CASTLTGTGNYGYTF
TRBJ2-1	TRBV11-3	-	-	TGTGCCAGCAGCCCGGGGGGCCACTCCTACAATGAGCAGTTCTTC	CASSPGGHSYNEQFF
TRBJ1-1	TRBV27	TRBD1	-	TGTGCCACCTCTGCTTTACAGGGGGCCGGGCACACTGAAGCTTTCTTT	CATSALQGAGHTEAFF
TRBJ2-7	TRBV6-5	TRBD2	-	TGTGCCAGCAGGCTAGCGGGGTACGAGCAGTACTTC	CASRLAGYEQYF
TRBJ1-2	TRBV30	TRBD1	-	TGTGCCTGGAGCGACAGGGGATACGGCTATGGCTACACCTTC	CAWSDRGYGYGYTF
TRBJ2-1	TRBV13	-	-	TGTGCCAGCAGCTTAGGGACACATGAGCAGTTCTTC	CASSLGTHEQFF
TRBJ2-3	TRBV7-9	-	-	TGTGCCAGCAGCTTAGATCTGACAGGCGCGGGAGATACGCAGTATTTT	CASSLDLTGAGDTQYF
TRBJ2-3	TRBV5-1	TRBD2	-	TGCGCCAGCAGCTTAGCCCGACTAGCGGGGAGAAGCACAGATACGCAGTATTTT	CASSLARLAGRSTDTQYF
TRBJ2-3	TRBV5-4	-	-	TGTGCCAGCAGCTTCGGGGATAACACAGATACGCAGTATTTT	CASSFGDNTDTQYF
TRBJ2-3	TRBV6-5	-	-	TGTGCCAGCAGTAGACCTCAGGGGGATACGCAGTATTTT	CASSRPQGDTQYF
TRBJ1-1	TRBV20-1	-	-	TGCAGTGCTAGTAAAACAGGGAACACTGAAGCTTTCTTT	CSASKTGNTEAFF
TRBJ2-7	TRBV4-3	-	-	TGCGCCAGCAGCCAAGTCGCGGAGGGCTCCTACGAGCAGTACTTC	CASSQVAEGSYEQYF
TRBJ2-1	TRBV3-1/TRBV3-2	-	-	TGTGCCAGCAGCCAAGGAGACAGTAAATACAATGAGCAGTTCTTC	CASSQGDSKYNEQFF
TRBJ2-7	TRBV9	-	once	TGTGCCAGCAGCGTAGGGTGGTCAGGGGACGAGCAGTACTTC	CASSVGWSGDEQYF
TRBJ2-3	TRBV12-3/TRBV12-4	-	-	TGTGCCACCCGCACAGTTACGCAGTATTTT	CATRTVTQYF
TRBJ2-5	TRBV3-1/TRBV3-2	TRBD2	-	TGTGCCAGCAGCCAAGCCAGCGGGGGGGCCGTATGGGAGACCCAGTACTTC	CASSQASGGAVWETQYF
TRBJ1-1	TRBV5-4	TRBD1	-	TGTGCCAGCAGCCCACCAGGGGGAGCGAACACTGAAGCTTTCTTT	CASSPPGGANTEAFF
TRBJ2-5	TRBV7-9	-	-	TGTGCCAGCAGCTTGGGGGCAGCGAAGAGGACCCAGTACTTC	CASSLGAAKRTQYF
TRBJ2-1	TRBV19	-	-	TGTGCCAGTAGTATAGAGACCCGCATACAGGTTAACGATGAGCAGTTCTTC	CASSIETRIQVNDEQFF
TRBJ1-1	TRBV19	-	-	TGTGCCAGTACCGGAGAGGTGAACACTGAAGCTTTCTTT	CASTGEVNTEAFF
TRBJ2-7	TRBV2	TRBD1	-	TGTGCCAGCAAGCGGGACAGGGACTACGAGCAGTACTTC	CASKRDRDYEQYF
TRBJ1-1	TRBV9	TRBD1	-	TGTGCCAGCAGCGTAGGGGGACAGTCGGAAGCTTTCTTT	CASSVGGQSEAFF
TRBJ1-2	TRBV7-9	-	-	TGTGCCAGCAGCCGTCCGCCGGTACAGGGTAGTATCTATGGCTACACCTTC	CASSRPPVQGSIYGYTF
TRBJ2-7	TRBV2	-	-	TGTGCCAGCAGGAACCTCCGGGACATACTCACCGGCGAGCAGTACTTC	CASRNLRDILTGEQYF
TRBJ1-5	TRBV11-2	-	-	TGTGCCAGCAGCTTAGATCCCACGGGGCAGCCCCAGCATTTT	CASSLDPTGQPQHF